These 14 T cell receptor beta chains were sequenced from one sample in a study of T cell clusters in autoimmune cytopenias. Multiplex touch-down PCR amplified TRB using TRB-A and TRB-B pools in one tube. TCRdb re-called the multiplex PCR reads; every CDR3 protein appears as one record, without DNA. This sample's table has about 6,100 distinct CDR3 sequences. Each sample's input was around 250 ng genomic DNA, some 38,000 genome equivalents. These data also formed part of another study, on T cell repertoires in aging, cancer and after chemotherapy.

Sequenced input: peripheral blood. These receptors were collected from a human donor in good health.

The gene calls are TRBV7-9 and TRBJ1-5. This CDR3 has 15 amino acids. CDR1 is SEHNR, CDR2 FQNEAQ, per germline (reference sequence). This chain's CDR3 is CASSLDGYSNQPQHF.

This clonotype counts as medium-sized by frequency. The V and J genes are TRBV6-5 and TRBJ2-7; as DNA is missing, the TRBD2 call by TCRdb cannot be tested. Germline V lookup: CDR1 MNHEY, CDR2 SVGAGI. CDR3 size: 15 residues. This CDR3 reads CASRGLAGAAYEQYF.

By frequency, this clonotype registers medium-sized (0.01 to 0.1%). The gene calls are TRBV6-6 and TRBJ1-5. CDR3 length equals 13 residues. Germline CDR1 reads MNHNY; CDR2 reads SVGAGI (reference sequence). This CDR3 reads CASTPARNQPQHF.

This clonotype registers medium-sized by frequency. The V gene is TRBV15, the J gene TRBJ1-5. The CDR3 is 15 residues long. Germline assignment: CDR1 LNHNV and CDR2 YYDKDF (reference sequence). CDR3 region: CATSSGGNSNQPQHF.

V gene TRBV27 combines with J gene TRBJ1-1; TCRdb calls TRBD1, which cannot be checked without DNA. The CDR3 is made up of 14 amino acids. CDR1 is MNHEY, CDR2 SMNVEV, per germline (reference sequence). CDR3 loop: CASSLGAGGTEAFF.

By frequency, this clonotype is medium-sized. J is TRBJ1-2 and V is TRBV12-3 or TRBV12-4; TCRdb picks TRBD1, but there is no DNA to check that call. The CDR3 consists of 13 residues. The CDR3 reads CASSPGTGDGYTF.

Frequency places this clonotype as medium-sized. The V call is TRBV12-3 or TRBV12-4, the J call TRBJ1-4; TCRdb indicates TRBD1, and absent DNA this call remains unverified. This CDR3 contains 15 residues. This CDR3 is CASSFRGTLSEKLFF.

The chain's CDR3 is CASGRDSGEKLFF. V and J are TRBV28 and TRBJ1-4; TCRdb reports TRBD1, a call that lacks DNA to check it against. The CDR3 has 13 amino acids. CDR1 is MDHEN, CDR2 SYDVKM, per germline.

The CDR3 reads CASSPRKTSSQETQYF. The chain employs TRBV7-2 and TRBJ2-5; the TCRdb D gene call, TRBD2, has no DNA to confirm it. CDR3 length: 16 amino acids. In germline, CDR1 is SGHTA, CDR2 FQGNSA.

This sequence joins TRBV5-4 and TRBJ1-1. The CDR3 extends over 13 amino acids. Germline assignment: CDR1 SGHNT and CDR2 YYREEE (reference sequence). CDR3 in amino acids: CASSHSGSGEAFF.

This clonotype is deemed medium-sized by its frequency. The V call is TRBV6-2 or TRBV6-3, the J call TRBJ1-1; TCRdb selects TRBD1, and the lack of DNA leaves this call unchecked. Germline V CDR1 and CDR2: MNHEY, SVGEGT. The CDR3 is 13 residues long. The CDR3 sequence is CASSTGDRGPAFF.

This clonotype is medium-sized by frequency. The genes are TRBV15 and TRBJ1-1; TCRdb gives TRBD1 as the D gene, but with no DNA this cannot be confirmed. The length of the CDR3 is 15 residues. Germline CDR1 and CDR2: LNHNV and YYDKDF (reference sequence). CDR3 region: CATSRELGTNTEAFF.

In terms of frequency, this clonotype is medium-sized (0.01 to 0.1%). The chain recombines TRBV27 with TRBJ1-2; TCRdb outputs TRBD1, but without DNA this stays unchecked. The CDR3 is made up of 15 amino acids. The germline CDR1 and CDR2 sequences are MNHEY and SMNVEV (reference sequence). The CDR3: CASSLSVGDGNGYTF.

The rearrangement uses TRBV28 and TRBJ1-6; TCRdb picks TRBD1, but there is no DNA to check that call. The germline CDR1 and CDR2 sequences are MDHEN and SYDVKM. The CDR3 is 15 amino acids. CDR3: CASSLKWAGNSPLHF.